The rows below give T cell receptor beta chains drawn from one sample of a study of cytomegalovirus exposure and HLA in healthy donors. The data were produced by immunoSEQ multiplex PCR, yet TCRdb's version contains in-frame clones alone and is incomplete. Its clone listing holds some 75,000 clones. The sample consisted of PBMCs. These TCRs come from a man aged 35 to 55 in good health and CMV-seronegative. CDR3s include the opening cysteine and the closing phenylalanine or tryptophan. The order of the fields is D gene, J gene, V gene, CDR3 DNA, CDR3 protein. D genes are given only for firm matches.

>TRBD1|TRBJ2-1|TRBV18
TGTGCCAGCTCACGTCCAACAGGGGGGAATTACAATGAGCAGTTCTTC
CASSRPTGGNYNEQFF
>TRBD2|TRBJ2-1|TRBV12-5
TGTGCTAGTGGTACAGGACTAGCGGCTGGCAATGAGCAGTTCTTC
CASGTGLAAGNEQFF
>NA|TRBJ1-4|TRBV28
TGTGCCAGCAGTCTAACAGCGGGGGGGGAAAAACTGTTTTTT
CASSLTAGGEKLFF
>NA|TRBJ1-4|TRBV5-6
TGTGCCAGCAGCCCGGACAGCATTAATGAAAAACTGTTTTTT
CASSPDSINEKLFF
>TRBD1|TRBJ2-2|TRBV18
TGTGCCAGCTCAATAACAGGGGGCGAGAACACCGGGGAGCTGTTTTTT
CASSITGGENTGELFF
>TRBD1|TRBJ1-2|TRBV2
TGTGCCAGCAATCTAGACAGGGGCGCTGGCTACACCTTC
CASNLDRGAGYTF
>TRBD1|TRBJ2-7|TRBV5-1
TGCGCCAGCAGCGGCGCACAGGGGACCTACGAGCAGTACTTC
CASSGAQGTYEQYF
>TRBD1|TRBJ2-7|TRBV18
TGTGCCAGCTCACCGCGGGACAGGGGAGAGCAGTACTTC
CASSPRDRGEQYF
>NA|TRBJ1-6|TRBV7-2
TGTGCCAGCAGCTCGGGACAATATAATTCACCCCTCCACTTT
CASSSGQYNSPLHF
>TRBD1|TRBJ1-3|TRBV4-3
TGCGCCAGCAGCCAAGACCAGGACAGGATCTCTGGAAACACCATATATTTT
CASSQDQDRISGNTIYF
>NA|TRBJ2-6|TRBV7-9
TGTGCCAGCAGCTTCGGCGGGGGCAGGGCTGTGGCCAACGTCCTGACTTTC
CASSFGGGRAVANVLTF
>NA|TRBJ1-3|TRBV5-1
TGCGCCAGCAGCTTGGGGGGAGATGGAAACACCATATATTTT
CASSLGGDGNTIYF
>TRBD2|TRBJ2-3|TRBV6-1
TGTGCCAGCAGCAGACTAGCGGGAGGCTCAGATACGCAGTATTTT
CASSRLAGGSDTQYF
>TRBD1|TRBJ1-2|TRBV15
TGTGCCACCAACCGGGACAGGAGTTACTATGGCTACACCTTC
CATNRDRSYYGYTF